The 22 T cell receptor beta chains below were found in one sample sequenced in a study of radiation and T cells in renal cell carcinoma. Produced via immunoSEQ multiplex PCR; TCRdb's table is partial and in-frame only. The sample yields about 90,000 clones, 80% to 90% seen once. Time point reported: blood 4 weeks post-SBRT, at nephrectomy. Treatment described: 15 Gy SBRT to primary tumor, nephrectomy 4 weeks later. Sample: blood, taken from a patient whose treatment included radiotherapy and nephrectomy. All receptors derive from a man in his 60s with renal cell carcinoma.

This clone has just a few counts. The chain carries TRBV7-9 and TRBJ2-2; D possibly corresponds to TRBD2 (5 bases). Looked up from germline, CDR1 is SEHNR and CDR2 is FQNEAQ (reference sequence). The CDR3 extends over 15 amino acids. Deletions cut 2 bases from V and 4 bases from J, with 11 bases between. The CDR3 DNA is TGTGCCAGCAGCTTAAAAAGGGAGTTCACCGGGGAGCTGTTTTTT. Protein product: CASSLKREFTGELFF.

The V gene is TRBV9, the J gene TRBJ1-5; D remains ambiguous. Trimming took off 4 bases at V and 0 bases at J, with 11 bases between the two ends. Germline V gene lookup returns CDR1 SGDLS and CDR2 YYNGEE. The CDR3 is made up of 15 amino acids. The CDR3 region is CASSLGWASNQPQHF. As DNA, the CDR3 is TGTGCCAGCAGCTTAGGGTGGGCTAGCAATCAGCCCCAGCATTTT.

This clone has only one observation. This rearrangement joins TRBV5-1 to TRBJ2-5, with 11 nucleotides matching TRBD2. The CDR3 sequence is 14 residues long. Germline-derived CDR1 and CDR2 are SGHRS and YFSETQ. Trimming took 2 bases from V and 5 from J; bases not matched to a gene: 2. This CDR3 reads CASSLLAGDETQYF. DNA for the CDR3: TGCGCCAGCAGCTTACTAGCGGGAGATGAGACCCAGTACTTC.

The chain combines TRBV7-9 with TRBJ2-3, with TRBD1 matching 7 bases. CDR1 SEHNR and CDR2 FQNEAQ come from the germline V gene (reference sequence). The CDR3 sequence is 12 residues long. V lost 5 bases, J lost 9 bases, and 5 bases stayed unmatched. CDR3 sequence reads: CASSLTGDTQYF. The CDR3 coding sequence is TGTGCCAGCAGCCTAACAGGGGACACGCAGTATTTT.

The rearrangement links TRBV5-1 to TRBJ2-3; D unresolved. This CDR3 comprises 12 residues. Trimming removed 3 bases at V and 6 bases at J, with 8 bases between. Germline CDR1 is SGHRS and CDR2 is YFSETQ. DNA of the CDR3: TGCGCCAGCAGCTGGAGCGTTGATACGCAGTATTTT. Translation: CASSWSVDTQYF. Looking up the rest from reference TRBV5-1 and TRBJ2-3 gives the full variable domain: KAGVTQTPRYLIKTRGQQVTLSCSPISGHRSVSWYQQTPGQGLQFLFEYFSETQRNKGNFPGRFSGRQFSNSRSEMNVSTLELGDSALYLCASSWSVDTQYFGPGTRLTVL.

This sequence joins TRBV19 and TRBJ2-7, with D maybe TRBD2 (5 bases). CDR3 size: 15 residues. Germline V gene lookup returns CDR1 LNHDA and CDR2 SQIVND (reference sequence). V was cut by 4 bases and J by 5 bases, with 18 bases left in between. The CDR3 protein is CASSSPREAKDEQYF. For the CDR3, the DNA is TGTGCCAGTAGTAGCCCCCGGGAAGCTAAGGACGAGCAGTACTTC.

V gene TRBV10-3 combines with J gene TRBJ2-7; 9 bases align to TRBD1. V trimming: 6 bases; J trimming: 5 bases; junction bases outside the gene matches: 2. The CDR3 extends over 12 amino acids. Germline V gives CDR1 ENHRY, CDR2 SYGVKD. CDR3 amino acids: CAIRTGGNEQYF. The CDR3 DNA reads TGTGCCATCAGGACAGGGGGGAACGAGCAGTACTTC.

The chain couples TRBV7-7 to TRBJ2-5; 7 nucleotides match TRBD2. After removal of 5 bases from V and 5 bases from J, the junction contained 11 bases not matched to a gene. This CDR3 has 15 amino acids. Germline V gene sequence: CDR1 SSHAT, CDR2 FNYEAQ (reference sequence). CDR3 bases: TGTGCCAGCAGCCCCCTGGGCGGGAGAATGGAGACCCAGTACTTC. Translation gives CASSPLGGRMETQYF.

The chain has TRBV4-1 and TRBJ1-6; TRBD1 is a possible D gene (5 bases). The germline CDR1 and CDR2 sequences are MGHRA and YSYEKL. This CDR3 comprises 18 residues. V was trimmed by 3 bases and J by 0 bases, leaving 15 bases between them. The CDR3 DNA reads as TGCGCCAGCAGCCACAACAGGCCTAGCCTCTCCTATAATTCACCCCTCCACTTT. Amino acid sequence: CASSHNRPSLSYNSPLHF.

The chain has TRBV28 and TRBJ2-1; the D is unclear. Germline V gives CDR1 MDHEN, CDR2 SYDVKM. V lost 3 bases to trimming and J lost 6 bases, with 3 bases between them. The CDR3 totals 11 residues. Here the CDR3 DNA reads TGTGCCAGCAGTTTGGGCAATGAGCAGTTCTTC. Residues: CASSLGNEQFF.

The CDR3 region is CATAGGTDNEQFF. The DNA of the CDR3 is TGTGCAACGGCAGGGGGTACCGACAATGAGCAGTTCTTC. The chain has TRBV13 and TRBJ2-1; 7 bases map to TRBD1. Germline V lookup: CDR1 PRHDT, CDR2 FYEKMQ (reference sequence). The length of the CDR3 is 13 residues.

The chain joins TRBV5-4 to TRBJ1-1; D is ambiguous. This CDR3 is 14 amino acids long. V dropped 0 bases and J dropped 1 base, with 7 bases sitting between them. The germline V gene encodes CDR1 SGHNT and CDR2 YYREEE (reference sequence). CDR3 region: CASSLEPGNTEAFF. The CDR3 DNA reads TGTGCCAGCAGCTTGGAACCAGGGAACACTGAAGCTTTCTTT. The full variable domain, its missing parts supplied by reference TRBV5-4 and TRBJ1-1, is ETGVTQSPTHLIKTRGQQVTLRCSSQSGHNTVSWYQQALGQGPQFIFQYYREEENGRGNFPPRFSGLQFPNYSSELNVNALELDDSALYLCASSLEPGNTEAFFGQGTRLTVV.

The rearrangement joins TRBV10-1 to TRBJ2-6; D remains ambiguous. Trimming removed 4 bases at V and 0 bases at J, with 7 bases between. The CDR3 has 15 residues. Germline-derived CDR1 and CDR2 are WNHNN and SYGVQD (reference sequence). CDR3 sequence: CASSAQISGANVLTF. In nucleotides, the CDR3 is TGCGCCAGCAGTGCTCAGATCTCTGGGGCCAACGTCCTGACTTTC.

The chain joins TRBV10-3 to TRBJ2-3, with 11 bases matching TRBD1. This CDR3 has 16 amino acids. Germline loops: CDR1 ENHRY, CDR2 SYGVKD. The V segment lost 10 bases and the J segment 0 bases; nucleotides outside the gene matches: 9. CDR3 DNA sequence: TGTGCCACCGCAAAGGACAGGGGGCAAAGCACAGATACGCAGTATTTT. This encodes CATAKDRGQSTDTQYF.

The chain joins TRBV5-6 to TRBJ2-1; 7 nucleotides line up with TRBD2. The length of the CDR3 is 18 residues. V lost 0 bases to trimming and J lost 4 bases; unmatched junction nucleotides: 13. Germline values: CDR1 SGHDT, CDR2 YYEEEE. As DNA, the CDR3 is TGTGCCAGCAGCTTGGTGGGGTCTAGCGGCTCAGTGTACAATGAGCAGTTCTTC. Translated, it gives CASSLVGSSGSVYNEQFF.

V and J are TRBV28 and TRBJ2-6; no reliable D call. Trimming shortened V by 6 bases and J by 4 bases, and 10 bases separated the two germline ends. This CDR3 is built from 14 residues. Germline CDR1 is MDHEN and CDR2 is SYDVKM. The CDR3 nucleotides are TGTGCCAGCAGGGAAGGGCCCGGGGCCAACGTCCTGACTTTC. It is translated as CASREGPGANVLTF.

CDR3 loop: CASSLDRREAFF. The CDR3 DNA reads as TGTGCCAGCAGCTTAGATAGGAGAGAAGCTTTCTTT. The V gene is TRBV7-8, the J gene TRBJ1-1, with D uncertain. The CDR3 spans 12 residues. Germline V gene data show CDR1 as SGHVS and CDR2 as FQNEAQ. The V and J ends lost 1 base and 8 bases respectively, with 8 bases between them.

The chain uses TRBV4-3 and TRBJ2-1, with 7 bases fitting TRBD2. From germline, CDR1 is LGHNA and CDR2 YSLEER. This CDR3 spans 13 amino acids. After removal of 2 bases from V and 7 bases from J, the junction contained 2 bases not matched to a gene. The DNA of the CDR3 is TGCGCCAGCAGCCAAACTAGCGTTAATGAGCAGTTCTTC. The encoded protein is CASSQTSVNEQFF.

The rearrangement links TRBV11-3 to TRBJ2-2, with D uncertain. V lost 0 bases and J lost 2, with 19 bases in between. The germline CDR1 and CDR2 sequences are SGHNT and YENEEA. The CDR3 covers 19 residues. In DNA form, the CDR3 reads TGTGCCAGCAGCTTAGACGGCAGGTCTAAAACGGATAACACCGGGGAGCTGTTTTTT. Residues: CASSLDGRSKTDNTGELFF.

This clone appeared once. The rearrangement joins TRBV7-6 to TRBJ1-4, with D unresolved. This CDR3 contains 15 residues. V was shortened by 5 bases and J by 0 bases, with 10 bases between the two germline ends. The germline CDR1 and CDR2 sequences are SGHVS and FNYEAQ. CDR3 sequence: CASSPQVATNEKLFF. In DNA, the CDR3 is TGTGCCAGCAGCCCTCAGGTTGCAACTAATGAAAAACTGTTTTTT. The full variable domain, completed using reference TRBV7-6 and TRBJ1-4, is GAGVSQSPRYKVTKRGQDVALRCDPISGHVSLYWYRQALGQGPEFLTYFNYEAQQDKSGLPNDRFSAERPEGSISTLTIQRTEQRDSAMYRCASSPQVATNEKLFFGSGTQLSVL.

The V call is TRBV27, the J call TRBJ2-1; TRBD2 matches at 9 bases. Germline loops: CDR1 MNHEY, CDR2 SMNVEV (reference sequence). This CDR3 comprises 17 residues. V lost 1 base and J lost 8; bases outside the gene matches: 12. CDR3 region: CASSLFITSGRHDEQFF. CDR3 DNA sequence: TGTGCCAGCAGTTTATTTATTACGAGCGGGAGGCACGATGAGCAGTTCTTC.

V and J are TRBV7-2 and TRBJ2-1, with D possibly matching TRBD1 (6 bases). The V and J ends lost 5 bases and 6 bases respectively, with 14 bases between them. The CDR3 is made up of 14 amino acids. CDR1 is SGHTA, CDR2 FQGNSA, per germline. CDR3 in amino acids: CASSPTRGSNEQFF. CDR3 coding DNA: TGTGCCAGCAGCCCTACAAGGGGGTCCAATGAGCAGTTCTTC.